This T cell receptor beta chain emerged from a study of cytomegalovirus exposure and HLA in healthy donors. At the level of the study: There were 100 million to 130 million unique TCR beta sequences, drawn from approximately 180 million T cells, in an earlier analysis. The study's findings and limits: The listing of roughly 160 TCR beta chains classed them as cytomegalovirus-associated. Sequencing depth across donors, presence/absence analyses assumed, was roughly uniform.

A word on this clone: Its matching antigen is unknown.

The PCR used 60 Vbeta and 13 Jbeta primers. The data were produced by immunoSEQ multiplex PCR, yet TCRdb's version contains in-frame clones alone and is incomplete. The sample consists of some 70,000 clones, more than 60% of them appearing once. Trimming left V 4 bases short and J 0 bases short, with 10 bases between. Germline V CDR1 and CDR2: MGHDK, SYGVNS. This CDR3 contains 15 residues. The sequence was collected from a male donor in good health and CMV-seropositive. The chain joins TRBV25-1 to TRBJ1-5; D remains unclear. Input material: PBMCs. Written as DNA, the CDR3 is TGTGCCAGCAGTGTAAGCAGGCATAGCAATCAGCCCCAGCATTTT. It encodes CASSVSRHSNQPQHF.